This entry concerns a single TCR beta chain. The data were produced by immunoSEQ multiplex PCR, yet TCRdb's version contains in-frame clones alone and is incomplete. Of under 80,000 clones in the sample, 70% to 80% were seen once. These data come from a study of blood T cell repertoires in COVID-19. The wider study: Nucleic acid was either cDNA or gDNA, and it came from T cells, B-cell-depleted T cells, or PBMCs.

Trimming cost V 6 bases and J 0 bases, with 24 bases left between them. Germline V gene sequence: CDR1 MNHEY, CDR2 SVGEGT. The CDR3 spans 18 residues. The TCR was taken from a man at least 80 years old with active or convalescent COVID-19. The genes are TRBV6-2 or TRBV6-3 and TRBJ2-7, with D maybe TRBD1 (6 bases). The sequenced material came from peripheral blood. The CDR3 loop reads CASRPPVGTRRSSYEQYF. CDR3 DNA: TGTGCCAGCAGACCTCCGGTGGGGACAAGGAGAAGCTCCTACGAGCAGTACTTC.